The clone carrying this T cell receptor beta chain was counted at least ten times. As yet, its antigen is unknown. Time point: sample taken at primary tumor resection. This sample is drawn from a study of spatial heterogeneity in lung cancer. The germline V gene encodes CDR1 SGHDN and CDR2 FVKESK. The CDR3 covers 22 residues. V gave up 0 bases and J gave up 0 bases; unmatched junction bases: 19. Study-level points and caveats: Numbers of ubiquitous and regional expanded TCRs tracked ubiquitous and regional nonsynonymous mutation counts, respectively. Tumoral mutation counts were tracked by counts of expanded intratumoral alpha and beta TCRs.

Using its own MiXCR run on the 5' RACE reads, TCRdb lists one record per CDR3 protein. The sample carries 20,000 to 25,000 distinct CDR3 sequences, about 6.8% recorded once. The chain employs TRBV14 and TRBJ2-1, with 8 nucleotides matching TRBD2. This TCR derives from a male donor with early-stage non-small cell lung cancer. Sequenced material: lung tumor tissue, taken at surgery. The CDR3 spells CASSQDQGQTWVAGSSYNEQFF. CDR3 DNA: TGTGCCAGCAGCCAAGATCAAGGTCAAACCTGGGTAGCGGGAAGCTCCTACAATGAGCAGTTCTTC.